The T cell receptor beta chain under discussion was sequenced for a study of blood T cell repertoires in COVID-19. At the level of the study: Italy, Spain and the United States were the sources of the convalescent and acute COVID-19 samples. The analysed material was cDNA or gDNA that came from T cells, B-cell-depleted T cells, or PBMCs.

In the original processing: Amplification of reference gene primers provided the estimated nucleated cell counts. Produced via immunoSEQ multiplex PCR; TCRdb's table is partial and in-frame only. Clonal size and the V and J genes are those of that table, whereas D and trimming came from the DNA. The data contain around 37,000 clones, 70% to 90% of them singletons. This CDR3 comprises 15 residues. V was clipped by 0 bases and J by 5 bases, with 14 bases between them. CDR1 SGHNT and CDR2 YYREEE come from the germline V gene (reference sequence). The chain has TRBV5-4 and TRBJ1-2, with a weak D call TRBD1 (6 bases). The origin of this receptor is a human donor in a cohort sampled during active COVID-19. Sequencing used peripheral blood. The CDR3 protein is CASSLGNRAGYGYTF. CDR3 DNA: TGTGCCAGCAGCTTGGGGAACAGGGCGGGTTATGGCTACACCTTC. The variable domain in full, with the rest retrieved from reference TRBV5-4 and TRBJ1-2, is ETGVTQSPTHLIKTRGQQVTLRCSSQSGHNTVSWYQQALGQGPQFIFQYYREEENGRGNFPPRFSGLQFPNYSSELNVNALELDDSALYLCASSLGNRAGYGYTFGSGTRLTVV.